Listed below are T cell receptor beta chains from one sample, sequenced in a study of cytomegalovirus exposure and HLA in healthy donors. Only in-frame clones appear in the TCRdb table, and some are missing; sequencing was by immunoSEQ multiplex PCR. The sample carries under 130,000 clones, around 76% recorded once. Sequencing used PBMCs. The source is a man aged 35 to 55 in good health and CMV-seropositive. Each CDR3 is given with its conserved first and last residue. A D gene is named only where the DNA matches it firmly. Clone size appears in some rows only: once, few, many, or a class for an expanded clone.

D gene: -
clone size: few
V gene: TRBV11-3
J gene: TRBJ2-7
CDR3 protein: CASSLEMIGQQNSYEQYF
CDR3 DNA: TGTGCCAGCAGCTTAGAAATGATTGGGCAGCAGAACTCCTACGAGCAGTACTTC

D gene: TRBD1
clone size: -
V gene: TRBV13
J gene: TRBJ2-5
CDR3 protein: CASSSDRETQETQYF
CDR3 DNA: TGTGCCAGCAGCTCGGACAGGGAGACACAAGAGACCCAGTACTTC

D gene: TRBD2
clone size: -
V gene: TRBV9
J gene: TRBJ2-5
CDR3 protein: CASSVGGGAVETQYF
CDR3 DNA: TGTGCCAGCAGCGTAGGCGGGGGGGCGGTGGAGACCCAGTACTTC

D gene: TRBD2
clone size: -
V gene: TRBV7-9
J gene: TRBJ2-3
CDR3 protein: CASSSTISGRGTDTQYF
CDR3 DNA: TGTGCCAGCAGCTCGACTATTAGCGGGAGGGGCACAGATACGCAGTATTTT

D gene: -
clone size: -
V gene: TRBV6-5
J gene: TRBJ2-7
CDR3 protein: CASSYSYGLSYEQYF
CDR3 DNA: TGTGCCAGCAGTTACTCTTACGGACTCTCCTACGAGCAGTACTTC

D gene: -
clone size: -
V gene: TRBV2
J gene: TRBJ2-6
CDR3 protein: CASATDSGANVLTF
CDR3 DNA: TGTGCCAGCGCAACTGACTCTGGGGCCAACGTCCTGACTTTC

D gene: -
clone size: -
V gene: TRBV29-1
J gene: TRBJ2-6
CDR3 protein: CSVSSSGANVLTF
CDR3 DNA: TGCAGCGTTTCTAGCTCTGGGGCCAACGTCCTGACTTTC

D gene: -
clone size: -
V gene: TRBV6-5
J gene: TRBJ1-2
CDR3 protein: CASSYSTPGLVGYTF
CDR3 DNA: TGTGCCAGCAGTTACTCGACCCCAGGGCTGGTAGGCTACACCTTC

D gene: -
clone size: -
V gene: TRBV19
J gene: TRBJ1-1
CDR3 protein: CASSGGRGHNLFMNTEAFF
CDR3 DNA: TGTGCCAGTAGTGGCGGCAGGGGACATAACCTCTTCATGAACACTGAAGCTTTCTTT

D gene: TRBD1
clone size: -
V gene: TRBV7-2
J gene: TRBJ2-7
CDR3 protein: CASSFRQGAYEQYF
CDR3 DNA: TGTGCCAGCAGCTTCCGACAGGGGGCTTACGAGCAGTACTTC

D gene: -
clone size: -
V gene: TRBV28
J gene: TRBJ1-3
CDR3 protein: CASSLWRWGGLQGSGNTIYF
CDR3 DNA: TGTGCCAGCAGTTTATGGCGGTGGGGGGGGTTGCAGGGCTCTGGAAACACCATATATTTT

D gene: -
clone size: -
V gene: TRBV18
J gene: TRBJ1-4
CDR3 protein: CASSPQSAGVSEKLFF
CDR3 DNA: TGTGCCAGCTCACCACAGTCCGCCGGGGTGAGTGAAAAACTGTTTTTT

D gene: -
clone size: -
V gene: TRBV7-6
J gene: TRBJ1-1
CDR3 protein: CASSVGRQGYTEAFF
CDR3 DNA: TGTGCCAGCAGCGTGGGAAGGCAGGGGTACACTGAAGCTTTCTTT

D gene: -
clone size: -
V gene: TRBV9
J gene: TRBJ2-1
CDR3 protein: CASSVTGVLNEQFF
CDR3 DNA: TGTGCCAGCAGCGTAACGGGGGTCCTCAATGAGCAGTTCTTC

D gene: TRBD2
clone size: -
V gene: TRBV11-2
J gene: TRBJ2-5
CDR3 protein: CASSLGGLGATQYF
CDR3 DNA: TGTGCCAGCAGCTTAGGCGGACTAGGGGCGACCCAGTACTTC

D gene: -
clone size: -
V gene: TRBV5-1
J gene: TRBJ2-1
CDR3 protein: CASSHEEYNNEQFF
CDR3 DNA: TGCGCCAGCAGCCATGAGGAGTACAACAATGAGCAGTTCTTC

D gene: TRBD1
clone size: -
V gene: TRBV6-5
J gene: TRBJ1-2
CDR3 protein: CASSVQGARYGYTF
CDR3 DNA: TGTGCCAGCAGTGTCCAGGGGGCTCGGTATGGCTACACCTTC

D gene: TRBD1
clone size: -
V gene: TRBV30
J gene: TRBJ1-2
CDR3 protein: CAWSVIRRTGNYGYTF
CDR3 DNA: TGTGCCTGGAGTGTAATTAGGCGGACAGGGAACTATGGCTACACCTTC

D gene: -
clone size: -
V gene: TRBV18
J gene: TRBJ2-1
CDR3 protein: CASSPVGVSYNEQFF
CDR3 DNA: TGTGCCAGCTCACCAGTAGGGGTCTCCTACAATGAGCAGTTCTTC

D gene: TRBD1
clone size: -
V gene: TRBV7-9
J gene: TRBJ2-7
CDR3 protein: CASSSAGTGVREQYF
CDR3 DNA: TGTGCCAGCAGCTCGGCCGGGACAGGGGTTCGGGAGCAGTACTTC

D gene: TRBD1
clone size: -
V gene: TRBV18
J gene: TRBJ2-7
CDR3 protein: CASSSGSGGSYEQYF
CDR3 DNA: TGTGCCAGCTCAAGCGGCTCAGGGGGATCCTACGAGCAGTACTTC

D gene: TRBD1
clone size: -
V gene: TRBV6-6
J gene: TRBJ1-2
CDR3 protein: CASSYGTGPNYGYTF
CDR3 DNA: TGTGCCAGCAGTTATGGGACAGGACCTAACTATGGCTACACCTTC

D gene: TRBD2
clone size: few
V gene: TRBV27
J gene: TRBJ2-3
CDR3 protein: CASSGGVDTQYF
CDR3 DNA: TGTGCCAGCAGTGGGGGGGTAGATACGCAGTATTTT

D gene: -
clone size: -
V gene: TRBV30
J gene: TRBJ2-2
CDR3 protein: CAWSNRANTGELFF
CDR3 DNA: TGTGCCTGGAGCAACAGGGCGAACACCGGGGAGCTGTTTTTT

D gene: -
clone size: -
V gene: TRBV9
J gene: TRBJ2-3
CDR3 protein: CASSALSSSTDTQYF
CDR3 DNA: TGTGCCAGCAGTGCCCTTTCCAGTAGCACAGATACGCAGTATTTT

D gene: -
clone size: once
V gene: TRBV19
J gene: TRBJ1-5
CDR3 protein: CASSSHREYQPQHF
CDR3 DNA: TGTGCCAGTAGTAGTCACAGGGAGTATCAGCCCCAGCATTTT

D gene: TRBD2
clone size: -
V gene: TRBV7-3
J gene: TRBJ2-5
CDR3 protein: CASSLTAGPQETQYF
CDR3 DNA: TGTGCCAGCAGCTTAACAGCGGGGCCCCAAGAGACCCAGTACTTC

D gene: -
clone size: few
V gene: TRBV28
J gene: TRBJ1-2
CDR3 protein: CAIGTGRGNYGYTF
CDR3 DNA: TGTGCCATCGGAACGGGCAGGGGTAACTATGGCTACACCTTC

D gene: TRBD2
clone size: -
V gene: TRBV11-2
J gene: TRBJ2-1
CDR3 protein: CASSARTSHNEQFF
CDR3 DNA: TGTGCCAGCAGCGCCAGGACTAGCCACAATGAGCAGTTCTTC

D gene: -
clone size: -
V gene: TRBV7-2
J gene: TRBJ2-2
CDR3 protein: CASSLYAEAYTGELFF
CDR3 DNA: TGTGCCAGCAGCTTATACGCAGAGGCTTACACCGGGGAGCTGTTTTTT

D gene: TRBD2
clone size: once
V gene: TRBV5-6
J gene: TRBJ2-5
CDR3 protein: CASSLGLRGGPLETQYF
CDR3 DNA: TGTGCCAGCAGCTTAGGGTTGCGGGGGGGACCATTAGAGACCCAGTACTTC

D gene: -
clone size: -
V gene: TRBV15
J gene: TRBJ2-3
CDR3 protein: CATSSRDFLYF
CDR3 DNA: TGTGCCACCAGCTCCCGGGACTTTCTGTATTTT

D gene: -
clone size: -
V gene: TRBV7-6
J gene: TRBJ2-6
CDR3 protein: CASSLMVEGESGANGLTF
CDR3 DNA: TGTGCCAGCAGCTTAATGGTAGAAGGGGAATCTGGGGCCAACGGCCTGACTTTC

D gene: TRBD2
clone size: -
V gene: TRBV14
J gene: TRBJ2-5
CDR3 protein: CASSQVPSGVYQETQYF
CDR3 DNA: TGTGCCAGCAGCCAAGTCCCTAGCGGTGTGTACCAAGAGACCCAGTACTTC

D gene: TRBD2
clone size: -
V gene: TRBV27
J gene: TRBJ2-7
CDR3 protein: CASSFTAGGLEQYF
CDR3 DNA: TGTGCCAGCAGTTTCACAGCGGGAGGGCTCGAGCAGTACTTC

D gene: TRBD2
clone size: -
V gene: TRBV6-1
J gene: TRBJ2-7
CDR3 protein: CASSRTGGHYEQYF
CDR3 DNA: TGTGCCAGCAGTAGAACGGGAGGCCACTACGAGCAGTACTTC

D gene: TRBD2
clone size: -
V gene: TRBV7-9
J gene: TRBJ2-1
CDR3 protein: CASILRPHLGTSGGNEQFF
CDR3 DNA: TGTGCCAGCATCCTCAGACCCCATCTTGGGACTAGCGGGGGCAATGAGCAGTTCTTC

D gene: -
clone size: -
V gene: TRBV7-9
J gene: TRBJ2-2
CDR3 protein: CASSPTRGPGELFF
CDR3 DNA: TGTGCCAGCAGCCCGACGCGAGGCCCCGGGGAGCTGTTTTTT

D gene: -
clone size: -
V gene: TRBV7-2
J gene: TRBJ2-1
CDR3 protein: CASSLGPSGEQFF
CDR3 DNA: TGTGCCAGCAGCTTAGGTCCGTCCGGTGAGCAGTTCTTC

D gene: TRBD2
clone size: -
V gene: TRBV11-3
J gene: TRBJ2-5
CDR3 protein: CASSSRLARETQYF
CDR3 DNA: TGTGCCAGCAGCTCCCGACTAGCTCGGGAGACCCAGTACTTC

D gene: -
clone size: -
V gene: TRBV27
J gene: TRBJ1-1
CDR3 protein: CASPRGAWNTEAFF
CDR3 DNA: TGTGCCAGCCCTCGAGGCGCCTGGAACACTGAAGCTTTCTTT

D gene: TRBD1
clone size: once
V gene: TRBV30
J gene: TRBJ1-2
CDR3 protein: CAWKPPDRDHGYTF
CDR3 DNA: TGTGCCTGGAAACCTCCGGACAGGGACCATGGCTACACCTTC

D gene: TRBD1
clone size: -
V gene: TRBV5-1
J gene: TRBJ1-2
CDR3 protein: CASSIAGGLAYGYTF
CDR3 DNA: TGCGCCAGCAGCATCGCAGGGGGGCTGGCCTATGGCTACACCTTC

D gene: -
clone size: -
V gene: TRBV6-4
J gene: TRBJ1-1
CDR3 protein: CASRPQALNTEAFF
CDR3 DNA: TGTGCCAGCAGACCACAGGCGTTGAACACTGAAGCTTTCTTT

D gene: -
clone size: -
V gene: TRBV18
J gene: TRBJ2-7
CDR3 protein: CASSPPPGIYEQYF
CDR3 DNA: TGTGCCAGCTCACCACCGCCCGGGATTTACGAGCAGTACTTC

D gene: -
clone size: -
V gene: TRBV7-2
J gene: TRBJ2-1
CDR3 protein: CASSLPNYNEQFF
CDR3 DNA: TGTGCCAGCAGCTTACCTAACTACAATGAGCAGTTCTTC

D gene: TRBD2
clone size: once
V gene: TRBV6-5
J gene: TRBJ2-2
CDR3 protein: CASSYSGGVSGELFF
CDR3 DNA: TGTGCCAGCAGTTACTCGGGAGGGGTATCCGGGGAGCTGTTTTTT

D gene: TRBD1
clone size: few
V gene: TRBV18
J gene: TRBJ1-1
CDR3 protein: CASSPIVPGQGRGTEAFF
CDR3 DNA: TGTGCCAGCTCACCTATTGTCCCGGGACAGGGAAGAGGAACTGAAGCTTTCTTT

D gene: -
clone size: once
V gene: TRBV7-9
J gene: TRBJ1-2
CDR3 protein: CASSLASRVDYGYTF
CDR3 DNA: TGTGCCAGCAGCTTAGCATCCAGGGTGGACTATGGCTACACCTTC

D gene: -
clone size: -
V gene: TRBV15
J gene: TRBJ1-1
CDR3 protein: CATSRDEVNTEAFF
CDR3 DNA: TGTGCCACCAGCAGAGACGAGGTGAACACTGAAGCTTTCTTT

D gene: TRBD2
clone size: -
V gene: TRBV7-2
J gene: TRBJ2-7
CDR3 protein: CASSRNDGRAYEQYF
CDR3 DNA: TGTGCCAGCAGCCGGAATGACGGGAGGGCCTACGAGCAGTACTTC

D gene: TRBD1
clone size: once
V gene: TRBV7-9
J gene: TRBJ1-2
CDR3 protein: CSSSFLLGQGRGYTF
CDR3 DNA: TGTTCCAGCAGCTTCCTACTGGGACAGGGGAGAGGCTACACCTTC

D gene: -
clone size: -
V gene: TRBV9
J gene: TRBJ2-7
CDR3 protein: CASSVGQGMIYEQYF
CDR3 DNA: TGTGCCAGCAGCGTAGGGCAGGGGATGATCTACGAGCAGTACTTC

D gene: TRBD1
clone size: -
V gene: TRBV30
J gene: TRBJ1-6
CDR3 protein: CAGRDRETWNSPLHF
CDR3 DNA: TGTGCCGGGAGGGACAGGGAAACTTGGAATTCACCCCTCCACTTT

D gene: TRBD1
clone size: once
V gene: TRBV9
J gene: TRBJ2-3
CDR3 protein: CASSATGGRDTQYF
CDR3 DNA: TGTGCCAGCAGCGCGACAGGGGGGAGGGATACGCAGTATTTT

D gene: TRBD1
clone size: once
V gene: TRBV2
J gene: TRBJ2-7
CDR3 protein: CASRATGGEGYEQYF
CDR3 DNA: TGTGCCAGCAGAGCAACAGGGGGCGAGGGCTACGAGCAGTACTTC

D gene: -
clone size: -
V gene: TRBV6-6
J gene: TRBJ1-1
CDR3 protein: CASSYDPGGTEAFF
CDR3 DNA: TGTGCCAGCAGTTACGATCCCGGGGGAACTGAAGCTTTCTTT

D gene: TRBD2
clone size: -
V gene: TRBV7-6
J gene: TRBJ2-7
CDR3 protein: CASSSMTSGSYEQYF
CDR3 DNA: TGTGCCAGCAGCTCCATGACTAGCGGGAGTTACGAGCAGTACTTC

D gene: -
clone size: -
V gene: TRBV9
J gene: TRBJ2-3
CDR3 protein: CASSVDSTTDTQYF
CDR3 DNA: TGTGCCAGCAGCGTGGACAGCACCACAGATACGCAGTATTTT